This T cell receptor beta chain was found in a study of OX40 agonist ivuxolimab in advanced cancers. Study-wide results and limits: Normalized T-cell clonal expansion was also low in a subset of nonresponders. Those patients achieving a partial response at 0.1-3.0 mg/kg showed among the lowest clonal expansion.

A remark on this clone: Its antigen is still unknown.

TCRdb's table, derived via immunoSEQ multiplex PCR, lists solely in-frame clones and lacks some. Of about 92,000 clones in the sample, about 80% were seen once. The germline V gene has CDR1 MNHEY and CDR2 SMNVEV (reference sequence). The CDR3 is 14 residues long. V lost 5 bases and J lost 3; bases outside the gene matches: 7. The source material was CD4+ or CD8+ T cells sorted from blood, sampled in a trial of the OX40 agonist ivuxolimab. This chain connects TRBV27 to TRBJ2-7; the match to TRBD2 covers 7 bases. The sequence derives from an adult with an advanced solid tumor such as melanoma, head and neck, liver or kidney cancer. The CDR3 protein is CASSPLASGYEQYF. The CDR3 DNA reads as TGTGCCAGCAGTCCCCTGGCTAGCGGCTACGAGCAGTACTTC.